The clone carrying this TCR beta chain was detected only a few times. What it recognizes is unknown. This sample stems from a study of beta chain features in type 1 diabetes. Study in general: Sorted cells, some 98,000,000 in number, were examined across all samples.

Of the isolated RNA, all was reverse transcribed, and so the sequenced material was expressed TCRB transcripts. Sequencing used immunoSEQ multiplex PCR; TCRdb keeps in-frame clones, though not all of them. Of around 250,000 clones in the sample, 12% to 15% were seen once. Study outcomes and limitations: Significant though moderate, a shortening of TCRB CDR3s appeared in all four CD4+ subsets of Type 1 diabetes patients.

This CDR3 comprises 16 residues. Germline V CDR1 and CDR2: SGHRS, YFSETQ. V gave up 4 bases and J gave up 5 bases, with 20 bases separating them. The material sequenced was naive CD4+ T cells from blood. This clonotype was obtained from a woman aged 40 to 55 in good health. The V and J genes are TRBV5-1 and TRBJ2-3; D might be TRBD2 (6 bases). The CDR3 here is CASSTMGGPGIDTQYF. The CDR3 DNA is TGCGCCAGCAGCACGATGGGAGGCCCGGGTATAGATACGCAGTATTTT. Supplemented by reference TRBV5-1 and TRBJ2-3, the full variable domain reads KAGVTQTPRYLIKTRGQQVTLSCSPISGHRSVSWYQQTPGQGLQFLFEYFSETQRNKGNFPGRFSGRQFSNSRSEMNVSTLELGDSALYLCASSTMGGPGIDTQYFGPGTRLTVL.